Sequencing of this T cell receptor beta chain was carried out in a study of blood T cell repertoires in COVID-19 (dated by TCRdb to the early 2020s). General notes on the study: Samples from collaborators originated in the United States, Italy and Spain and spanned both the acute and convalescent phases of COVID-19. The prospective study material was composed of cDNA or gDNA derived from T cells, B-cell-depleted T cells, or PBMCs. Subjects who had been exposed to COVID-19, were actively infected with it, or had recovered from it provided the deeply sampled blood TCRbeta repertoires that made up the dataset. The repertoires were released in a freely available public database intended as a resource for research on the immune response to SARS-CoV-2. The samples were drawn from two sources: the first 160 participants of the ongoing ImmuneRACE study, and fewer than 1,500 subjects contributed by 6 global collaborators. The sample metadata nearly always contained a de-identified subject ID, COVID-19 status, age in years and sex. Where available, HLA class I and class II types were taken from metadata supplied by the sample provider and were not determined by assay-based typing. On the study overall, not on this receptor specifically: The quantity of clinical and demographic metadata differed by source and by participant and was supplied without curation.

TCRbeta CDR3 regions were amplified from genomic DNA using the immunoSEQ Assay, a bias-controlled multiplex PCR. As for how the authors treated the data: Nucleated cell counts per sample were estimated from amplification of reference gene primers within the assay. Sequence reads were collapsed and filtered to measure the absolute abundance of every unique TCRbeta CDR3 rearrangement. For each sample, productive Simpson clonality was calculated as the square root of Simpson's diversity index across productive rearrangements. TCRdb took this table from immuneACCESS and kept in-frame rearrangements with V and J called. Such tables lack part of the clones; where checked against another copy, unresolved V genes explain under half of the gap, and the rest is unexplained. V, J and clone size are those of that table, while D and trimming were read from the DNA. The sample includes over 200,000 clones, with 87% observed a single time. The ten largest clones take up 11% of the sample.

Enrolling through a virtual design, the prospective study's participants ranged in age from roughly 18 to 90 years and lived across 24 United States geographic areas. Cohort assignment in the prospective study relied on participant-reported clinical history from a screening survey and a study questionnaire. Recovered participants in ImmuneRACE Cohort 3 were defined as having two consecutive negative NP/OP PCR tests, clearance from a healthcare professional, or resolution of symptoms. Each participant in the prospective study had whole blood, serum and a nasopharyngeal or oropharyngeal swab collected by mobile phlebotomists. Additional blood draws and questionnaires over an approximately 2-month period could optionally be provided by prospective study participants. Before DNA extraction, prospective study blood samples were shipped either frozen or at room temperature. In the germline V gene (reference sequence), CDR1 corresponds to SEHNR and CDR2 to FQNEAQ. Reading from cysteine to phenylalanine, the CDR3 counts 14 amino acids. Kept here is only the CDR3 DNA, which spans 42 bases and is read in frame from base 1. Between the V and J ends, shortened by 7 bases and 3 bases respectively, the junction contains 12 bases.

As concerns this clone: Its antigen is still unknown. No qualities accompany the bases; no much larger clone lies one base away.

Input material: PBMCs or T cells enriched from blood (not recorded which). This receptor was obtained from a man aged 30 to 45 who had recovered from COVID-19. In this chain, TRBV7-9 is recombined with TRBJ1-4, and TRBD1 may be the D gene, going by 6 matching bases. The CDR3 region: CASTATGSNEKLFF. The nucleotide sequence reads as follows: TGTGCCAGCACCGCGACAGGCTCTAATGAAAAACTGTTTTTT.